A single sample gave rise to the 16 T cell receptor beta chains below, sequenced in a study of T cells after yellow fever vaccination. TCRdb fed the 5' RACE reads into MiXCR, producing one record per CDR3 protein. The sample includes hundreds of thousands of distinct CDR3 sequences, 15% to 20% seen only once; the top ten take about 13%. The sequenced sample was PBMCs, obtained 15 days after the yellow fever booster vaccination. The source of these receptors is a man aged 25-45 years who received the YFV17D yellow fever vaccine.

The rearrangement links TRBV12-3 or TRBV12-4 to TRBJ2-5, with 9 positions matching TRBD2. The V and J ends lost 3 bases and 4 bases, in that order; junction bases with no gene match: 9. The CDR3 has 16 amino acids. CDR3 DNA sequence: TGTGCCAGCAGTTTCGGGGCGGGAGGGCATCGAGAGACCCAGTACTTC. Its translation: CASSFGAGGHRETQYF.

J is TRBJ2-1 and V is TRBV7-2; no clear D. The germline V and J ends were trimmed by 5 bases and 8 bases, with 7 bases remaining between them. The length of the CDR3 is 11 residues. CDR1 is SGHTA and CDR2 is FQGNSA in the germline V gene. This CDR3 reads CASSTLHEQFF. CDR3 bases: TGTGCCAGCAGCACCCTCCATGAGCAGTTCTTC.

This rearrangement joins TRBV5-5 to TRBJ2-2; TRBD2 agrees at 7 bases. The V and J ends lost 4 bases and 6 bases, in that order; junction bases with no gene match: 9. The length of the CDR3 is 15 residues. CDR1 and CDR2 from the germline V gene are SGHKS and YYEKEE (reference sequence). CDR3 amino acids: CASSPGLVPAGELFF. CDR3 DNA: TGTGCCAGCAGCCCAGGACTAGTACCCGCCGGGGAGCTGTTTTTT.

V usage is TRBV12-3 or TRBV12-4 and J usage is TRBJ2-5, with TRBD2 identical over 11 bases. Unmatched junction bases numbered 11, after V lost 5 bases and J lost 3 bases. The length of the CDR3 is 17 residues. The CDR3 nucleotides are TGTGCCAGCAGTCCCTCGCCCGGGACTAGCGGAGAAGAGACCCAGTACTTC. Translating gives CASSPSPGTSGEETQYF.

The chain couples TRBV7-9 to TRBJ2-7; perhaps D is TRBD1 or TRBD2 (5 bases each). CDR1 is SEHNR, CDR2 FQNEAQ, per germline (reference sequence). The CDR3 totals 15 residues. V lost 5 bases and J 0 bases, leaving 14 bases between the germline ends. Here the CDR3 reads CASSTGTSSSYEQYF. In nucleotides, the CDR3 is TGTGCCAGCAGCACCGGGACCTCAAGCTCCTACGAGCAGTACTTC. The full variable domain, completed using reference TRBV7-9 and TRBJ2-7, is DTGVSQNPRHKITKRGQNVTFRCDPISEHNRLYWYRQTLGQGPEFLTYFQNEAQLEKSRLLSDRFSAERPKGSFSTLEIQRTEQGDSAMYLCASSTGTSSSYEQYFGPGTRLTVT.

This clonotype was found a few times. V is TRBV4-3 and J is TRBJ2-3; TRBD2 aligns across 7 bases. The junction had 8 bases not matched to a gene; V was cut back by 0 bases and J by 2 bases. The germline V gene encodes CDR1 LGHNA and CDR2 YSLEER. CDR3 size: 17 residues. CDR3 DNA: TGCGCCAGCAGCCAAGACCCGTCGAGCGGGACCACAGATACGCAGTATTTT. Protein product: CASSQDPSSGTTDTQYF.

The chain links TRBV6-5 to TRBJ2-7, with D possibly called TRBD1 or TRBD2 (6 bases each). CDR3 length equals 16 residues. V lost 0 bases to trimming and J lost 3 bases, with 15 bases between them. Per germline, CDR1 MNHEY and CDR2 SVGAGI. CDR3: CASSYSTGGGIYEQYF. The CDR3 DNA reads TGTGCCAGCAGTTACTCGACTGGAGGGGGTATCTACGAGCAGTACTTC.

The J gene is TRBJ2-7, the V gene TRBV6-5; D might be TRBD1 (5 bases). Germline V lookup: CDR1 MNHEY, CDR2 SVGAGI. The CDR3 sequence is 14 residues long. The V end lost 0 bases, the J end lost 2 bases, and 8 bases lay between the germline ends. The CDR3 sequence: CASSYSWGPYEQYF. As DNA, the CDR3 is TGTGCCAGCAGTTACTCGTGGGGCCCCTACGAGCAGTACTTC.

The chain carries TRBV12-3 or TRBV12-4 and TRBJ2-1, with TRBD2 matching 9 bases. The CDR3 sequence is 15 residues long. With 7 bases clipped from V and 9 bases from J, the junction kept 13 bases outside the gene matches. CDR3: CASTGGLASLSEQFF. The CDR3 coding sequence is TGTGCCAGCACCGGGGGACTAGCAAGCCTAAGTGAGCAGTTCTTC.

The chain couples TRBV7-2 to TRBJ2-3, with D perhaps assigned TRBD1 or TRBD2 (5 bases each). From germline, CDR1 is SGHTA and CDR2 FQGNSA. CDR3 length: 14 residues. The germline V and J ends were trimmed by 5 bases and 1 base, with 10 bases remaining between them. The CDR3 coding sequence is TGTGCCAGCAGCCACGAGGGACGCACAGATACGCAGTATTTT. Protein sequence: CASSHEGRTDTQYF.

This clonotype was found a few times. This rearrangement joins TRBV7-6 to TRBJ2-1; D may be TRBD1 or TRBD2 (5 bases each). This CDR3 spans 15 amino acids. The V end lost 4 bases, the J end lost 4 bases, and 14 bases lay between the germline ends. Per the germline V gene, CDR1 is SGHVS and CDR2 is FNYEAQ. This CDR3 is CASSSGGTVYNEQFF. CDR3 in DNA: TGTGCCAGCAGCTCCGGTGGGACGGTTTACAATGAGCAGTTCTTC.

This clonotype was recorded a few times. V is TRBV27 and J is TRBJ1-2, with D possibly TRBD1 on 6 matching bases. V shed 0 bases and J shed 6 bases, with 14 bases lying between them. The germline V gene encodes CDR1 MNHEY and CDR2 SMNVEV (reference sequence). The CDR3 covers 15 residues. CDR3 sequence (DNA): TGTGCCAGCAGTTTATCCCGACAGGTTTTGGATGGCTACACCTTC. This sequence encodes CASSLSRQVLDGYTF.

This chain joins TRBV6-1 and TRBJ2-7; D might be TRBD1 (5 bases). Per the germline V gene, CDR1 is MNHNS and CDR2 is SASEGT. This CDR3 is built from 14 residues. Trimming pared 6 bases from V and 2 bases from J, leaving 14 bases between. CDR3 in DNA: TGTGCCAGCAGCTTGACAGATACGACCTACGAGCAGTACTTC. Translated, it gives CASSLTDTTYEQYF.

This clonotype has more than one count but fewer than ten. A junction end diverges from the germline sequence, so it may reflect a read error. The V gene is TRBV20-1, the J gene TRBJ1-4, with D maybe TRBD1 (6 bases). The CDR3 contains 14 residues. Looked up from germline, CDR1 is DFQATT and CDR2 is SNEGSKA (reference sequence). Written as DNA, the CDR3 is TGCAGTGCCAGAGGAGACAGGTTTAATGAAAAACTGTTTTTT. Translated, it gives CSARGDRFNEKLFF.

The V gene is TRBV30, the J gene TRBJ2-1; possible D gene TRBD2, 7 bases. The CDR3 runs to 15 residues. CDR1 and CDR2 (germline): GTSNPN, SVGIG (reference sequence). V was cut by 1 base and J by 4 bases, with 14 bases left in between. In nucleotides, the CDR3 is TGTGCCTGGAGTGGTTGGGGGGGGCCTTACAATGAGCAGTTCTTC. Its protein is CAWSGWGGPYNEQFF.

The chain carries TRBV7-2 and TRBJ2-5, with TRBD2 matching over 8 bases. V shed 5 bases, J shed 9 bases, and the junction held 14 bases outside the gene matches. Germline V gives CDR1 SGHTA, CDR2 FQGNSA. This CDR3 is 15 amino acids long. CDR3 in DNA: TGTGCCAGCAGCCCAGACCTAGCGGGCGGACCGGCCCAGTACTTC. It yields the protein CASSPDLAGGPAQYF. Full variable domain (missing parts from reference TRBV7-2 and TRBJ2-5): GAGVSQSPSNKVTEKGKDVELRCDPISGHTALYWYRQSLGQGLEFLIYFQGNSAPDKSGLPSDRFSAERTGGSVSTLTIQRTQQEDSAVYLCASSPDLAGGPAQYFGPGTRLLVL.